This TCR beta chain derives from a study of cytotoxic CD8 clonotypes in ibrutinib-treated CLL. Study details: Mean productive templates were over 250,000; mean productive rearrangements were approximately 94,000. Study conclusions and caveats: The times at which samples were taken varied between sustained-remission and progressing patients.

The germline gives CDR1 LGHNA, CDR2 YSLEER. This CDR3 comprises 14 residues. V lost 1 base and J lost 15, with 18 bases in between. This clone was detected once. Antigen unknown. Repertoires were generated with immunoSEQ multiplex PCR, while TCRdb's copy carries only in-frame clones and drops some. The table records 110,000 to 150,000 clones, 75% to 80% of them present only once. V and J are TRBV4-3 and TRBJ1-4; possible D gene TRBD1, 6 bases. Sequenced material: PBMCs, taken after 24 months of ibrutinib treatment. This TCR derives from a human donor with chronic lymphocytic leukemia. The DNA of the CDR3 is TGCGCCAGCAGCCAAGGGATAGACACAGGGACGGTGTTTTTT. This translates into CASSQGIDTGTVFF.